These 22 T cell receptor beta chains were sequenced from one sample in a study of cytomegalovirus exposure and HLA in healthy donors (dated 2017 in TCRdb). The method behind the library was the immunoSEQ multiplex PCR assay. A mixture of 60 forward primers for TCR Vbeta segments and 13 reverse primers for TCR Jbeta segments was used in the multiplex PCR. As stored in TCRdb, this immuneACCESS dataset retains in-frame rearrangements with V and J assigned. A fraction of the clones does not appear; measured against another copy, unresolved V genes explain less than half of the discrepancy, and the remainder lacks a known reason. This sample comprises around 57,000 clones, roughly 90% of them detected only once. Approximately 1.5% of the sample comes from the top ten. Input material: PBMCs. These receptors were collected from a man in his thirties or forties in good health and CMV-seropositive.

This chain uses TRBV14 with TRBJ2-7, with D maybe TRBD1 (5 bases). V was trimmed by 4 bases and J by 3 bases, leaving 10 bases between them. This CDR3 is built from 13 residues. Per the germline V gene, CDR1 is SGHDN and CDR2 is FVKESK. CDR3 DNA sequence: TGTGCCAGCAGCCCCCAGGGCCACTACGAGCAGTACTTC. The encoded protein is CASSPQGHYEQYF.

V usage is TRBV9 and J usage is TRBJ2-1; 8 nucleotides line up with TRBD2. The CDR3 covers 16 residues. J gave up 3 bases and V 2 bases, and 7 bases lay outside the gene matches. Per the germline V gene, CDR1 is SGDLS and CDR2 is YYNGEE. The CDR3 region is CASSVQAGEIYNEQFF. CDR3 sequence (DNA): TGTGCCAGCAGCGTCCAAGCGGGAGAGATCTACAATGAGCAGTTCTTC. The full variable domain, in which reference TRBV9 and TRBJ2-1 provide the parts outside the CDR3, is DSGVTQTPKHLITATGQRVTLRCSPRSGDLSVYWYQQSLDQGLQFLIQYYNGEERAKGNILERFSAQQFPDLHSELNLSSLELGDSALYFCASSVQAGEIYNEQFFGPGTRLTVL.

The genes are TRBV11-2 and TRBJ2-7; no firm D call. Trimming removed 5 bases from V and 3 bases from J, with 17 bases in between. Per germline, CDR1 SGHAT and CDR2 FQNNGV. The CDR3 is 15 amino acids. CDR3 DNA: TGTGCCAGCAGCCCGGAGCCTCTCCTTTACTACGAGCAGTACTTC. Amino acids: CASSPEPLLYYEQYF.

This chain links TRBV11-1 with TRBJ2-2; TRBD2 agrees at 7 bases. The CDR3 is 16 amino acids. CDR1 is SGHAT and CDR2 is FQDESV in the germline V gene (reference sequence). The V and J ends lost 10 bases and 0 bases, in that order; junction bases with no gene match: 11. The DNA for the CDR3 is TGTGCCACCGGTAGCGTCGGGAGGTCGAACACCGGGGAGCTGTTTTTT. This translates into CATGSVGRSNTGELFF.

The chain joins TRBV28 to TRBJ2-7; 7 bases are shared with TRBD1. Per the germline V gene, CDR1 is MDHEN and CDR2 is SYDVKM. The J segment lost 2 bases and the V segment lost 11 bases, leaving 12 bases of the junction unmatched. The CDR3 is made up of 14 amino acids. The CDR3 DNA is TGTGCCGTACAACCGGGACAGAGAACCTACGAGCAGTACTTC. Its translation is CAVQPGQRTYEQYF.

CDR3 coding DNA: TGTGCCAGCAGCCGAAGTCCGGGACAGGGGGCCAATCAGCCCCAGCATTTT. It yields the protein CASSRSPGQGANQPQHF. The gene calls are TRBV5-4 and TRBJ1-5, with 12 nucleotides matching TRBD1. The junction had 8 bases not matched to a gene; V was cut back by 4 bases and J by 3 bases. CDR1 is SGHNT and CDR2 is YYREEE in the germline V gene (reference sequence). This CDR3 contains 17 residues.

The chain is built from TRBV27 and TRBJ2-2; possible D gene TRBD2, 5 bases. In germline, CDR1 is MNHEY, CDR2 SMNVEV (reference sequence). V gave up 8 bases and J gave up 2 bases, with 9 bases separating them. The CDR3 is made up of 13 amino acids. The CDR3 DNA is TGTGCCAGCGGTGACTATAACACCGGGGAGCTGTTTTTT. It is translated as CASGDYNTGELFF.

This chain links TRBV7-3 with TRBJ2-1, with TRBD1 matching 9 bases. The J segment lost 9 bases and the V segment lost 5 bases, leaving 5 bases of the junction unmatched. CDR3 size: 13 residues. Germline V gene lookup returns CDR1 SGHTA and CDR2 FQGTGA. The CDR3 sequence: CASSEWTGAEQFF. CDR3 bases: TGTGCCAGCAGCGAGTGGACAGGGGCTGAGCAGTTCTTC.

This rearrangement joins TRBV15 to TRBJ2-3; 7 bases line up with TRBD1. The CDR3 sequence is 13 residues long. J lost 10 bases, V lost 3 bases, and 7 bases had no gene match. Germline V lookup: CDR1 LNHNV, CDR2 YYDKDF (reference sequence). This CDR3 is CATSRQRGQPQYF. CDR3 in DNA: TGTGCCACCAGCAGGCAGAGGGGACAGCCGCAGTATTTT.

This clone has more than one count but fewer than ten. The chain combines TRBV5-1 with TRBJ2-5; D not certain. The length of the CDR3 is 12 residues. The germline gives CDR1 SGHRS, CDR2 YFSETQ. Deletions cut 3 bases from V and 1 base from J, with 4 bases between. The CDR3 sequence is CASSSSQETQYF. CDR3 nucleotide sequence: TGCGCCAGCAGCTCGTCCCAAGAGACCCAGTACTTC. The variable domain in full, completed from reference TRBV5-1 and TRBJ2-5, reads KAGVTQTPRYLIKTRGQQVTLSCSPISGHRSVSWYQQTPGQGLQFLFEYFSETQRNKGNFPGRFSGRQFSNSRSEMNVSTLELGDSALYLCASSSSQETQYFGPGTRLLVL.

The rearrangement uses TRBV9 and TRBJ2-5; 10 positions agree with TRBD1. Germline V gives CDR1 SGDLS, CDR2 YYNGEE. J gave up 5 bases and V 4 bases, and 11 bases lay outside the gene matches. The CDR3 consists of 16 residues. In nucleotides, the CDR3 is TGTGCCAGCAGCACCTTAGGACAGGGGGTAGAGGAGACCCAGTACTTC. Translating gives CASSTLGQGVEETQYF.

The genes are TRBV29-1 and TRBJ1-1; D may be TRBD1 (5 bases). Trimming took off 7 bases at V and 0 bases at J, with 9 bases between the two ends. Germline V gene lookup returns CDR1 SQVTM and CDR2 ANQGSEA. The CDR3 has 12 residues. The CDR3 spells CSGNRLNTEAFF. The CDR3 coding sequence is TGCAGCGGGAACAGGCTGAACACTGAAGCTTTCTTT. Together with reference TRBV29-1 and TRBJ1-1, the CDR3 gives the full variable domain: SAVISQKPSRDICQRGTSLTIQCQVDSQVTMMFWYRQQPGQSLTLIATANQGSEATYESGFVIDKFPISRPNLTFSTLTVSNMSPEDSSIYLCSGNRLNTEAFFGQGTRLTVV.

The chain has TRBV28 and TRBJ1-1, with 10 bases lining up with TRBD1. Germline V gives CDR1 MDHEN, CDR2 SYDVKM. V dropped 3 bases and J dropped 1; count of bases not matched to a gene: 14. The CDR3 consists of 19 residues. The CDR3 here is CASSFKGTGALFSNTEAFF. The CDR3 region has the DNA TGTGCCAGCAGTTTCAAAGGGACAGGGGCCCTTTTTTCGAACACTGAAGCTTTCTTT.

V gene TRBV19 combines with J gene TRBJ2-5; 8 positions agree with TRBD1. From germline, CDR1 is LNHDA and CDR2 SQIVND (reference sequence). The V segment lost 5 bases and the J segment 3 bases; nucleotides outside the gene matches: 5. The length of the CDR3 is 14 residues. CDR3 residues: CASSPLDREETQYF. For the CDR3, the DNA is TGTGCCAGTAGTCCGTTGGACAGGGAAGAGACCCAGTACTTC. The full variable domain, its missing parts supplied by reference TRBV19 and TRBJ2-5, is DGGITQSPKYLFRKEGQNVTLSCEQNLNHDAMYWYRQDPGQGLRLIYYSQIVNDFQKGDIAEGYSVSREKKESFPLTVTSAQKNPTAFYLCASSPLDREETQYFGPGTRLLVL.

J is TRBJ2-7 and V is TRBV18; 7 nucleotides match TRBD2. The junction had 5 bases not matched to a gene; V was cut back by 1 base and J by 2 bases. The germline V gene encodes CDR1 KGHSH and CDR2 LQKENI. CDR3 size: 15 residues. The CDR3 spells CASSPRAGNAYEQYF. The CDR3 DNA follows: TGTGCCAGCTCACCACGAGCGGGAAATGCCTACGAGCAGTACTTC. The full variable domain, in which reference TRBV18 and TRBJ2-7 provide the parts outside the CDR3, is NAGVMQNPRHLVRRRGQEARLRCSPMKGHSHVYWYRQLPEEGLKFMVYLQKENIIDESGMPKERFSAEFPKEGPSILRIQQVVRGDSAAYFCASSPRAGNAYEQYFGPGTRLTVT.

This clone was seen only once. The rearrangement uses TRBV7-9 and TRBJ2-1; 9 bases match TRBD2. Germline assignment: CDR1 SEHNR and CDR2 FQNEAQ (reference sequence). V dropped 0 bases and J dropped 4; count of bases not matched to a gene: 7. This CDR3 has 17 amino acids. CDR3 DNA sequence: TGTGCCAGCAGCTTAGCCCGACTAGCGGAGCTTTACAATGAGCAGTTCTTC. Amino acids: CASSLARLAELYNEQFF.

The chain uses TRBV9 and TRBJ1-2; weak D call: TRBD1 (6 bases). Trimming took off 4 bases at V and 4 bases at J, with 20 bases between the two ends. Germline-derived CDR1 and CDR2 are SGDLS and YYNGEE. This CDR3 is built from 16 residues. The CDR3 loop reads CASSFGRGGQSYGYTF. The DNA of the CDR3 is TGTGCCAGCAGCTTCGGTAGGGGGGGGCAATCCTATGGCTACACCTTC.

This clone appeared a single time. The chain links TRBV6-5 to TRBJ2-1; the D is unclear. V was clipped by 4 bases and J by 0 bases, with 10 bases between them. The CDR3 has 15 amino acids. Germline V gives CDR1 MNHEY, CDR2 SVGAGI. The CDR3 spells CASSSDRSSYNEQFF. CDR3 nucleotides: TGTGCCAGCAGTTCCGACCGGAGCTCCTACAATGAGCAGTTCTTC.

V and J are TRBV15 and TRBJ1-3; 7 bases line up with TRBD1. The germline V gene has CDR1 LNHNV and CDR2 YYDKDF (reference sequence). Germline trimming cut 8 bases from V and 1 base from J; bases unmatched to any gene: 8. This CDR3 has 15 amino acids. CDR3 sequence: CATGLDRESGNTIYF. In DNA form, the CDR3 reads TGTGCCACCGGACTTGACAGGGAATCTGGAAACACCATATATTTT.

This chain links TRBV4-2 with TRBJ2-4, with D uncertain. The CDR3 loop spans 15 amino acids. Germline assignment: CDR1 LGHNA and CDR2 YNFKEQ. V lost 2 bases to trimming and J lost 5 bases, with 13 bases between them. In DNA form, the CDR3 reads TGTGCCAGCAGCCAAACCCGAGACGGAGAAAACATTCAGTACTTC. Protein product: CASSQTRDGENIQYF.

The chain combines TRBV30 with TRBJ1-1; possibly TRBD1 for D (6 bases). The CDR3 runs to 15 residues. The germline V and J ends were trimmed by 5 bases and 1 base, with 17 bases remaining between them. Germline loops: CDR1 GTSNPN, CDR2 SVGIG (reference sequence). CDR3 region: CAWPGRGRGNTEAFF. The CDR3, as DNA: TGTGCCTGGCCGGGTAGGGGCAGGGGGAACACTGAAGCTTTCTTT. Based on the CDR3 plus reference TRBV30 and TRBJ1-1, the full variable domain is SQTIHQWPATLVQPVGSPLSLECTVEGTSNPNLYWYRQAAGRGLQLLFYSVGIGQISSEVPQNLSASRPQDRQFILSSKKLLLSDSGFYLCAWPGRGRGNTEAFFGQGTRLTVV.

This clone appeared a single time. The rearrangement uses TRBV29-1 and TRBJ1-5; tentative D call: TRBD1 (5 bases). The CDR3 contains 13 residues. Germline V gene data show CDR1 as SQVTM and CDR2 as ANQGSEA. Trimming removed 5 bases from V and 3 bases from J, with 11 bases in between. The CDR3 loop is CSVCQGLNQPQHF. In nucleotides, the CDR3 is TGCAGCGTTTGCCAGGGACTCAATCAGCCCCAGCATTTT.